Sequencing of this T cell receptor beta chain was carried out in a study of blood T cell repertoires in COVID-19. Looked up from germline, CDR1 is MDHEN and CDR2 is SYDVKM. Trimming removed 3 bases from V and 4 bases from J, with 9 bases in between. The CDR3 extends over 14 amino acids. Sequencing was performed with immunoSEQ multiplex PCR; in TCRdb, only in-frame clones are kept and a portion is missing. The sample records hundreds of thousands of clones, roughly nine tenths being singletons. The receptor was isolated from a man in his 60s who had recovered from COVID-19. Sequencing input: PBMCs or T cells enriched from blood (not recorded which). This chain joins TRBV28 and TRBJ1-4; a possible D gene is TRBD1 (5 bases). The DNA for the CDR3 is TGTGCCAGCAGTTTCTCGCAGGGTAATGAAAAACTGTTTTTT. Protein product: CASSFSQGNEKLFF.